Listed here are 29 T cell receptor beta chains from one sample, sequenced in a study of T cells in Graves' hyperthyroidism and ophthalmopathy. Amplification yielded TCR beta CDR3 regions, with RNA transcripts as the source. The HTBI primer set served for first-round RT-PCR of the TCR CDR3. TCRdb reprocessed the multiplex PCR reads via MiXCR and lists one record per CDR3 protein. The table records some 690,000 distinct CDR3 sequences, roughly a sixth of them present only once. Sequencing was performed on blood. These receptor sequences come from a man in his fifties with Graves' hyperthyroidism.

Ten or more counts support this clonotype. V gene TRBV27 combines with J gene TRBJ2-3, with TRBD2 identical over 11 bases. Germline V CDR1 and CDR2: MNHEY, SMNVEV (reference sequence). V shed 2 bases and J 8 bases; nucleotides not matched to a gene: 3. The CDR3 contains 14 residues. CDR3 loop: CASSLTSGSRTQYF. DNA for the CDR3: TGTGCCAGCAGTTTAACTAGCGGGAGCCGTACGCAGTATTTT.

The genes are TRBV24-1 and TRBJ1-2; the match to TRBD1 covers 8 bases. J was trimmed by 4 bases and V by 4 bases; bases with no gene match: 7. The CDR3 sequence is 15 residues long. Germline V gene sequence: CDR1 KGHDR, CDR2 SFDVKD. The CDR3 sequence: CATSDRGTGGYGYTF. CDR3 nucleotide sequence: TGTGCCACCAGTGACCGCGGGACAGGCGGCTATGGCTACACCTTC.

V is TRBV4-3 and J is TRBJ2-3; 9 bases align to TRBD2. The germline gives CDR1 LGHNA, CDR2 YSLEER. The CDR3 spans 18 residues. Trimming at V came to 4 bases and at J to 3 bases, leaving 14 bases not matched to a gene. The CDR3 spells CASSRNLISGSGTDTQYF. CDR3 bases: TGCGCCAGCAGCCGGAATCTTATTAGCGGGAGTGGTACAGATACGCAGTATTTT.

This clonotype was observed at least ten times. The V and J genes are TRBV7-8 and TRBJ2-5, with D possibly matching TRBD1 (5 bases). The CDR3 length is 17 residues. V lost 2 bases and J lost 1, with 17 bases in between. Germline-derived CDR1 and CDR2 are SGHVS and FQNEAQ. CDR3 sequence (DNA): TGTGCCAGCAGCTTATTTGGCCTGGTCCAGGGCCAAGAGACCCAGTACTTC. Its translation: CASSLFGLVQGQETQYF.

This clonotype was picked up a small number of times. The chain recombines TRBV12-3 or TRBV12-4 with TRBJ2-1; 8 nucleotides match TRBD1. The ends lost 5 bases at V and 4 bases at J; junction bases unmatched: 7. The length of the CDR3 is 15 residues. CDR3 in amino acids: CASSGPGQAYNEQFF. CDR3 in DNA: TGTGCCAGCAGTGGGCCGGGACAGGCATACAATGAGCAGTTCTTC.

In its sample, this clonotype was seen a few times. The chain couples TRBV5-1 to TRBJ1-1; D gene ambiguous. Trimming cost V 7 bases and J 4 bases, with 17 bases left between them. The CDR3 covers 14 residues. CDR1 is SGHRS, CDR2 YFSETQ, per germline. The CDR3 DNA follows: TGCGCCAGCCTAGTCAGCCCGGAGAGCACTGAAGCTTTCTTT. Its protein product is CASLVSPESTEAFF.

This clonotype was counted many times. This CDR3 is CASSPGYSGTEQFF. As DNA, the CDR3 is TGTGCCAGCAGTCCAGGATATAGCGGGACTGAGCAGTTCTTC. V is TRBV12-3 or TRBV12-4 and J is TRBJ2-1; 8 positions match TRBD2. Germline trimming cut 5 bases from V and 9 bases from J; bases unmatched to any gene: 9. This CDR3 spans 14 amino acids.

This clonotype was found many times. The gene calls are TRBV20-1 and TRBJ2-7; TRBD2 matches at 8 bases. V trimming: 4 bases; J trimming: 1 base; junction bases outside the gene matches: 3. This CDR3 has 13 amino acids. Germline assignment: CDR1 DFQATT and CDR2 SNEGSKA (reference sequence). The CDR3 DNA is TGCAGTGCTACAGGCGGGAGGTCCTACGAGCAGTACTTC. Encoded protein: CSATGGRSYEQYF.

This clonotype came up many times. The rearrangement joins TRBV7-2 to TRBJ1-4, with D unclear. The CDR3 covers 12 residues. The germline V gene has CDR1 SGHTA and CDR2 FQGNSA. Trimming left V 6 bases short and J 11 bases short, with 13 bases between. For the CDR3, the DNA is TGTGCCAGCAGTTCCCTCGGGGAGAAACTGTTTTTT. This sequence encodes CASSSLGEKLFF.

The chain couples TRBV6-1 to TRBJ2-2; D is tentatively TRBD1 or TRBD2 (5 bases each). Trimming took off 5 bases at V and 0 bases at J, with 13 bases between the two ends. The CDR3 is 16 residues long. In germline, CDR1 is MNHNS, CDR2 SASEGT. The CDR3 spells CASSPWGNANTGELFF. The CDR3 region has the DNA TGTGCCAGCAGTCCGTGGGGGAACGCGAACACCGGGGAGCTGTTTTTT.

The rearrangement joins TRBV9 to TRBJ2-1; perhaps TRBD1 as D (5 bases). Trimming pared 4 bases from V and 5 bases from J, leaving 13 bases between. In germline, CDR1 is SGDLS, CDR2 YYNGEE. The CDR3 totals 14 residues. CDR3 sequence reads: CASSSEDNHNEQFF. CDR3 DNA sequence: TGTGCCAGCAGCTCCGAGGACAATCACAATGAGCAGTTCTTC.

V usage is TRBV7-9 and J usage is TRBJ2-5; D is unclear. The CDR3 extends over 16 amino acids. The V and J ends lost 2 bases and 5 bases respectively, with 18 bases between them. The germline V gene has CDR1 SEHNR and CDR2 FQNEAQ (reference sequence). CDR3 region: CASSLRIGHREETQYF. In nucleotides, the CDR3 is TGTGCCAGCAGCTTACGTATTGGGCACAGAGAGGAGACCCAGTACTTC.

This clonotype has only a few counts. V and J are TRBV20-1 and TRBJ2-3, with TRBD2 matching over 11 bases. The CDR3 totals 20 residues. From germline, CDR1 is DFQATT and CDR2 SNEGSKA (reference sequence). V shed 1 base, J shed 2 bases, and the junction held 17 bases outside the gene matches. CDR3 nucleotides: TGCAGTGCTAGAGGTCTAGGACTAGCGGGCCTCCGCACTTACACAGATACGCAGTATTTT. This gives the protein CSARGLGLAGLRTYTDTQYF.

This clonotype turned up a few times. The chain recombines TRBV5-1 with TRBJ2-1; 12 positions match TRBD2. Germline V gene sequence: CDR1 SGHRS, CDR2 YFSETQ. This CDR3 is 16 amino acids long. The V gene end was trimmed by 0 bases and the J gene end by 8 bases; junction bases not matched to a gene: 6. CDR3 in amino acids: CASSLEGTSGYDEQFF. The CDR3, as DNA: TGCGCCAGCAGCTTGGAAGGGACTAGCGGGTACGATGAGCAGTTCTTC.

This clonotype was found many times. This CDR3 is CASSSRLAAPYEQYF. Written as DNA, the CDR3 is TGTGCCAGCAGCTCCAGACTAGCGGCCCCCTACGAGCAGTACTTC. This sequence joins TRBV11-2 and TRBJ2-7; 9 bases are a match to TRBD2. The CDR3 length is 15 residues. Germline CDR1 SGHAT, CDR2 FQNNGV. With 4 bases clipped from V and 2 bases from J, the junction kept 6 bases outside the gene matches.

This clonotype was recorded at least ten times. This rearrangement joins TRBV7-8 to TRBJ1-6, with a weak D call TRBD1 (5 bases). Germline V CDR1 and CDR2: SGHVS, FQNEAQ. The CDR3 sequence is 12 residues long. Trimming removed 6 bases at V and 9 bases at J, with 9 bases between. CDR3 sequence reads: CASRLGGSPLHF. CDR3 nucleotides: TGTGCCAGCAGGCTGGGGGGTTCACCCCTCCACTTT.

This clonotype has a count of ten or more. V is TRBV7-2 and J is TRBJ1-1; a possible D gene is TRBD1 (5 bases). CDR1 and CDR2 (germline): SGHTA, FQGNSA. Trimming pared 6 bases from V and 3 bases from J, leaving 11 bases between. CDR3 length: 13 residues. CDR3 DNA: TGTGCCAGCAGTCGCCAGGGCGACACTGAAGCTTTCTTT. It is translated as CASSRQGDTEAFF. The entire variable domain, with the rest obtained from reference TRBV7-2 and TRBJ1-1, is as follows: GAGVSQSPSNKVTEKGKDVELRCDPISGHTALYWYRQSLGQGLEFLIYFQGNSAPDKSGLPSDRFSAERTGGSVSTLTIQRTQQEDSAVYLCASSRQGDTEAFFGQGTRLTVV.

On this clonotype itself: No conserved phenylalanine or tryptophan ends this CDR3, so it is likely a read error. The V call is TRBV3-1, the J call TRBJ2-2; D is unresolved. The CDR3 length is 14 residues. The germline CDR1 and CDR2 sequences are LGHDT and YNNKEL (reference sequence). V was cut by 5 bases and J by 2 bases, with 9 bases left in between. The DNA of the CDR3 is TGTGCCAGCAGCTCCGGAGCAAACACCGGGGAGCTGTTTGTT. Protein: CASSSGANTGELFV.

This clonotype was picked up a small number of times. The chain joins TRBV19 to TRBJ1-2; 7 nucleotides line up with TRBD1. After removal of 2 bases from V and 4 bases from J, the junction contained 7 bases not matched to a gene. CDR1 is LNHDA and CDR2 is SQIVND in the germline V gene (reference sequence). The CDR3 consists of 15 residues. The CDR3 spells CASSIYPGGSYGYTF. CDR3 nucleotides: TGTGCCAGTAGTATATACCCAGGGGGATCCTATGGCTACACCTTC.

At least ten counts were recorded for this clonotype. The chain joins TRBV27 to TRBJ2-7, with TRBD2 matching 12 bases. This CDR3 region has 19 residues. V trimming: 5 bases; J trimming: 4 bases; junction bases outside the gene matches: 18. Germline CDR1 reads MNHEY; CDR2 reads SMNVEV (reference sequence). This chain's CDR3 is CASSHSGTSGYPMGYEQYF. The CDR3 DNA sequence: TGTGCCAGCAGTCACTCCGGGACTAGCGGGTACCCTATGGGGTACGAGCAGTACTTC.

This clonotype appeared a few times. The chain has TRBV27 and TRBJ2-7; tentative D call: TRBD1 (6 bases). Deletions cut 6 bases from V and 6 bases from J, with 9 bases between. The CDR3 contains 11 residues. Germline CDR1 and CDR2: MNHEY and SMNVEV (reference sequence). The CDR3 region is CASRKGVEQYF. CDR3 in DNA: TGTGCCAGCAGAAAGGGGGTCGAGCAGTACTTC.

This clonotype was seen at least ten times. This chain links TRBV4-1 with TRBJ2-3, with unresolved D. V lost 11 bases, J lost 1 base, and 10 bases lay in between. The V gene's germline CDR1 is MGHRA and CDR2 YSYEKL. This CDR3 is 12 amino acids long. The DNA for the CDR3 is TGCGCCGTGGAACTCGGCACAGATACGCAGTATTTT. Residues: CAVELGTDTQYF.

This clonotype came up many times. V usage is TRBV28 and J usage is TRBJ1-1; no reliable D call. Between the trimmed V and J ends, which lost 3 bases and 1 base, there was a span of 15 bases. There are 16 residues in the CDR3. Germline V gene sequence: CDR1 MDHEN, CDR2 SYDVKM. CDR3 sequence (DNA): TGTGCCAGCAGTTTCAATCGCCTGCTCAGGAACACTGAAGCTTTCTTT. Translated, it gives CASSFNRLLRNTEAFF. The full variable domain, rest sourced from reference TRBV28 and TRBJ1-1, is DVKVTQSSRYLVKRTGEKVFLECVQDMDHENMFWYRQDPGLGLRLIYFSYDVKMKEKGDIPEGYSVSREKKERFSLILESASTNQTSMYLCASSFNRLLRNTEAFFGQGTRLTVV.

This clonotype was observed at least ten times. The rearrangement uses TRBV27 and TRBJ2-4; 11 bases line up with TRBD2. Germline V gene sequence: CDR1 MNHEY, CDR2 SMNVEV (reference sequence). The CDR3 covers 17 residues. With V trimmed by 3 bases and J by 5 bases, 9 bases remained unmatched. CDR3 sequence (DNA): TGTGCCAGCAGTTTGACAACTAGCGGGAGTGCCCAAAACATTCAGTACTTC. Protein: CASSLTTSGSAQNIQYF.

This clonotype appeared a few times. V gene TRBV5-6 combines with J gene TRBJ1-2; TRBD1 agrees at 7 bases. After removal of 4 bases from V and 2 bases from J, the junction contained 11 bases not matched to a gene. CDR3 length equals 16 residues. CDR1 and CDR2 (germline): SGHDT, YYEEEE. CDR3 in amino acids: CASSRIDRELNYGYTF. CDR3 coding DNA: TGTGCCAGCAGCCGTATCGACAGGGAGCTCAACTATGGCTACACCTTC.

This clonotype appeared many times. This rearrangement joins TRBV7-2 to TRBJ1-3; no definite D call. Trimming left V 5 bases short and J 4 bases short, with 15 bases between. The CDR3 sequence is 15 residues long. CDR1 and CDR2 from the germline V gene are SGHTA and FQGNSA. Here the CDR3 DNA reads TGTGCCAGCAGCCCCCCCGGCGGGGTCGGAAACACCATATATTTT. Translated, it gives CASSPPGGVGNTIYF. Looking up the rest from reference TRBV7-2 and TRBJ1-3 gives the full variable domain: GAGVSQSPSNKVTEKGKDVELRCDPISGHTALYWYRQSLGQGLEFLIYFQGNSAPDKSGLPSDRFSAERTGGSVSTLTIQRTQQEDSAVYLCASSPPGGVGNTIYFGEGSWLTVV.

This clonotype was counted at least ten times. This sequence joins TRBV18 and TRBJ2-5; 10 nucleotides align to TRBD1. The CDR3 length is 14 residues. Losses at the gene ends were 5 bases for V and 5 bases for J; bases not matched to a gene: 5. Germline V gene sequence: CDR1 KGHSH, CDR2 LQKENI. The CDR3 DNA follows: TGTGCCAGCTCATCGGACAGGGGGATGGAGACCCAGTACTTC. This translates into CASSSDRGMETQYF.

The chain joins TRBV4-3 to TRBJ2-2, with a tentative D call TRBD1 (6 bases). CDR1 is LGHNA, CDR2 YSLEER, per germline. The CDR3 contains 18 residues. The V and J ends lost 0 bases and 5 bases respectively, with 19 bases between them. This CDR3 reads CASSQDPLQGSPTGELFF. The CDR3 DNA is TGCGCCAGCAGCCAAGATCCGTTGCAGGGGTCCCCTACCGGGGAGCTGTTTTTT.

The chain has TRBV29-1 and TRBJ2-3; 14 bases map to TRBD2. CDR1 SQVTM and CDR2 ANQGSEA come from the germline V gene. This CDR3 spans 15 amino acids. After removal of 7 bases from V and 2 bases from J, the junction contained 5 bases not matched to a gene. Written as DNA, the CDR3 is TGCAGCGCCCAGGGACTAGCGGGAGACACAGATACGCAGTATTTT. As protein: CSAQGLAGDTDTQYF.